Below, 28 T cell receptor beta chains from the same sample are listed, as sequenced in a study of tumor-infiltrating lymphocytes in primary liver carcinoma. The authors made TCR beta cDNA from around 500 ng total RNA with a constant-region primer. Three-round nested multiplex PCR performed with slightly modified ARM-PCR produced the TCR beta libraries. It was with TRBV1-TRBV30 forward primers and a C-beta reverse primer that the first two PCR rounds were run, at about 10 cycles each. TCRdb recomputed calls from the multiplex PCR reads with MiXCR, one row per CDR3 protein. Of about 320,000 distinct CDR3 sequences listed, approximately 58% are singletons. RNA was extracted from whole blood without cell sorting, alongside germline DNA. The sample consisted of peripheral blood. These TCRs come from a woman aged 25 to 45 with primary liver carcinoma and hepatitis B virus infection.

The gene calls are TRBV6-4 and TRBJ1-2, with D hard to call. V lost 3 bases to trimming and J lost 6 bases, with 11 bases between them. The CDR3 runs to 13 residues. Germline V gene lookup returns CDR1 MRHNA and CDR2 SNTAGT. In DNA, the CDR3 is TGTGCCAGCAGTGAATGGGGAGGGAATGGCTACACCTTC. Translation: CASSEWGGNGYTF.

V is TRBV6-5 and J is TRBJ2-1; 12 positions agree with TRBD2. Germline loops: CDR1 MNHEY, CDR2 SVGAGI. The CDR3 is made up of 14 amino acids. Trimming cost V 9 bases and J 4 bases; bases outside gene matches: 4. The CDR3 nucleotides read TGTGCCAGTCGGACTAGCGGGACTTACAATGAGCAGTTCTTC. Its translation: CASRTSGTYNEQFF.

The CDR3 protein is CASSRLRTGVSHEQFF. The CDR3 DNA reads as TGTGCCAGCAGTAGGCTCCGGACTGGTGTGTCTCATGAGCAGTTCTTC. The chain joins TRBV6-1 to TRBJ2-1, with D possibly TRBD2 on 5 matching bases. Germline assignment: CDR1 MNHNS and CDR2 SASEGT. The CDR3 covers 16 residues. The ends were cut back, 5 bases at V and 8 bases at J, with 22 bases in the middle.

In its sample, this clonotype was seen many times. V usage is TRBV12-3 or TRBV12-4 and J usage is TRBJ2-7; 8 nucleotides agree with TRBD1. The length of the CDR3 is 13 residues. V lost 6 bases, J lost 1 base, and 2 bases stayed unmatched. In nucleotides, the CDR3 is TGTGCCAGCAGGCGACAGGGGTCCTACGAGCAGTACTTC. It codes for CASRRQGSYEQYF.

Concerning this clonotype: Given a much more abundant clone one base away, this may be a read error. The chain couples TRBV4-3 to TRBJ2-5; D ambiguous. The CDR3 runs to 13 residues. Germline CDR1 LGHNA, CDR2 YSLEER. The DNA for the CDR3 is TGCACCAGCAGCCAATCGTCGCTAGAGACCCAGTACTTC. It yields the protein CTSSQSSLETQYF.

This chain connects TRBV6-5 to TRBJ1-2; 9 nucleotides line up with TRBD1. Unmatched junction bases numbered 11, after V lost 4 bases and J lost 8 bases. The CDR3 length is 15 residues. CDR1 is MNHEY and CDR2 is SVGAGI in the germline V gene. The CDR3 coding sequence is TGTGCCAGCAGTTCCGGGACAGGGAGGGTGGGCGGCTACACCTTC. Encoded protein: CASSSGTGRVGGYTF.

Points on this clonotype: The junction differs from germline at one of its ends, possibly a read error. The chain links TRBV6-5 to TRBJ2-6, with D perhaps TRBD1 (6 bases). This CDR3 is built from 15 residues. Per the germline V gene, CDR1 is MNHEY and CDR2 is SVGAGI. In nucleotides, the CDR3 is TGTGCCAGCAGTCCCTCAGGGGCTGGGGCCAACGTCCTGAGTTTC. This encodes CASSPSGAGANVLSF.

On this clonotype itself: A much larger clone lies a single base off, so this may be a read error. The V call is TRBV12-3 or TRBV12-4, the J call TRBJ2-1, with 10 bases aligning to TRBD2. The CDR3 runs to 15 residues. Trimming took 5 bases from V and 2 from J; bases not matched to a gene: 3. The chain's CDR3 is CASSSSGRAYNEQFF. The DNA of the CDR3 is TGTGCCAGCAGTAGCAGCGGGAGGGCCTACAATGAGCAGTTCTTC.

The rearrangement links TRBV7-2 to TRBJ1-1; D gene ambiguous. Germline CDR1 reads SGHTA; CDR2 reads FQGNSA. The ends were cut back, 4 bases at V and 8 bases at J, with 17 bases in the middle. The CDR3 length is 14 residues. The CDR3 reads CASSSPNMRSEAFF. CDR3 DNA: TGTGCCAGCAGCTCCCCCAATATGAGGTCAGAAGCTTTCTTT.

This clonotype was detected only a few times. The chain recombines TRBV12-3 or TRBV12-4 with TRBJ2-5, with 9 bases fitting TRBD1. The CDR3 is 14 amino acids. V was clipped by 6 bases and J by 7 bases; unmatched bases: 9. As DNA, the CDR3 is TGTGCCAGCAGACCAAGACAGGGGGACAGGACCCAGTACTTC. Translating gives CASRPRQGDRTQYF.

V gene TRBV6-1 combines with J gene TRBJ2-3, with a possible D match to TRBD1 (7 bases). There are 14 residues in the CDR3. Per the germline V gene, CDR1 is MNHNS and CDR2 is SASEGT. V lost 7 bases and J lost 4, with 15 bases in between. The CDR3 nucleotides are TGTGCCAGCAATTCAGGGGGGTGGTCAGATACGCAGTATTTT. Its translation: CASNSGGWSDTQYF.

Only one count was recorded for this clonotype. The CDR3 does not close with the conserved phenylalanine or tryptophan, likely indicating a read error. The chain carries TRBV11-2 and TRBJ2-2, with D maybe TRBD2 (6 bases). V dropped 7 bases and J dropped 0 bases, with 18 bases sitting between them. The CDR3 extends over 17 amino acids. From germline, CDR1 is SGHAT and CDR2 FQNNGV. The CDR3 sequence is CASNWRSTGANTGELFL. The CDR3 coding sequence is TGTGCCAGCAACTGGCGTTCGACGGGGGCGAACACCGGGGAGCTGTTTCTT.

As for this clonotype: It may be a read error: a sequence one base away is much more abundant. This rearrangement joins TRBV29-1 to TRBJ2-5; no reliable D call. The CDR3 is made up of 13 amino acids. Trimming removed 5 bases at V and 5 bases at J, with 15 bases between. CDR1 is SQVTM and CDR2 is ANQGSEA in the germline V gene. For the CDR3, the DNA is TGCAGCGTTATCGGCAGGAGTTTGGAGACCCAGTACTTC. This codes for CSVIGRSLETQYF.

A word on this clonotype: Mismatch with germline at one junction end may stem from a read error. The chain uses TRBV29-1 and TRBJ2-6, with D uncertain. The V gene's germline CDR1 is SQVTM and CDR2 ANQGSEA. The CDR3 has 17 residues. The CDR3 loop is CRVEVTDTSSGANVLTF. In DNA form, the CDR3 reads TGCAGAGTTGAAGTTACCGATACAAGCTCTGGGGCCAACGTCCTGACTTTC.

This clonotype was seen repeatedly, ten times or more. This chain uses TRBV6-2 or TRBV6-3 with TRBJ2-3; TRBD1 matches 8 bases. The CDR3 runs to 19 residues. CDR1 MNHEY and CDR2 SVGEGT come from the germline V gene. V lost 2 bases and J lost 1; bases outside the gene matches: 14. CDR3 in amino acids: CASSYGQGGFTTGTDTQYF. CDR3 sequence (DNA): TGTGCCAGCAGTTACGGACAGGGCGGTTTTACGACGGGCACAGATACGCAGTATTTT.

This clonotype was counted between two and nine times. This rearrangement joins TRBV6-5 to TRBJ1-5, with no clear D. CDR3 length: 13 residues. The V and J ends lost 2 bases and 7 bases respectively, with 9 bases between them. The germline V gene encodes CDR1 MNHEY and CDR2 SVGAGI. This CDR3 reads CASSYGIGQPQHF. CDR3 nucleotides: TGTGCCAGCAGTTACGGGATAGGGCAGCCCCAGCATTTT.

The rearrangement links TRBV29-1 to TRBJ2-7; D not certain. The CDR3 contains 13 residues. Germline V lookup: CDR1 SQVTM, CDR2 ANQGSEA. V shed 5 bases and J shed 3 bases, with 14 bases lying between them. Here the CDR3 reads CSVFSLVDYEQYF. CDR3 sequence (DNA): TGCAGCGTTTTCTCCTTAGTGGACTACGAGCAGTACTTC.

As concerns this clonotype: At one end, the junction sequence differs from germline, possibly due to a read error. V is TRBV14 and J is TRBJ1-6, with TRBD1 as a possible D gene (5 bases). This CDR3 region has 17 residues. Germline CDR1 SGHDN, CDR2 FVKESK. CDR3 residues: CASSQDIGGSYNSPHHF. The CDR3 coding sequence is TGTGCCAGCAGCCAAGATATTGGGGGATCCTATAATTCACCCCACCACTTT.

Regarding this clonotype: A much larger clonotype is one base distant, so this may be a read error. The chain uses TRBV12-3 or TRBV12-4 and TRBJ1-6; a possible D gene is TRBD1 (5 bases). This CDR3 comprises 17 residues. CDR3 sequence: CSSSLAFDSSALTPLHF. As DNA, the CDR3 is TGTTCCAGCAGTTTGGCCTTCGACAGCTCAGCTTTGACACCCCTCCACTTT.

As for this clonotype: This may come from a read error, since a much larger clone is one base off. The gene calls are TRBV29-1 and TRBJ2-7; 10 bases fit TRBD2. Germline CDR1 and CDR2: SQVTM and ANQGSEA. The trim removed 6 bases at V and 3 bases at J, leaving 8 bases unmatched. This CDR3 spans 14 amino acids. The CDR3 here is CSVTRTSGFYEQYF. The DNA of the CDR3 is TGCAGCGTCACCCGGACTAGCGGCTTCTACGAGCAGTACTTC.

V gene TRBV5-5 combines with J gene TRBJ2-1; D unclear. The V gene lost 7 bases and the J gene lost 5 bases, with 13 bases spanning the gap. Germline loops: CDR1 SGHKS, CDR2 YYEKEE (reference sequence). This CDR3 comprises 13 residues. The CDR3 here is CASGHNFHNEQFF. In nucleotides, the CDR3 is TGTGCCAGCGGCCACAACTTCCACAATGAGCAGTTCTTC.

A remark on this clonotype: Being one base from a much bigger clone, this may be a read error. The chain joins TRBV6-6 to TRBJ2-1; tentatively, D is TRBD1 (5 bases). CDR3 length: 12 amino acids. The germline V gene encodes CDR1 MNHNY and CDR2 SVGAGI (reference sequence). CDR3 DNA sequence: TGTGTCACCATAAGGGGAAACAATGAGCAGTTCTTC. Protein product: CVTIRGNNEQFF.

In this sample, this clonotype turned up a few times. The chain joins TRBV4-1 to TRBJ1-5; D gene ambiguous. The germline CDR1 and CDR2 sequences are MGHRA and YSYEKL. V was shortened by 0 bases and J by 3 bases, with 9 bases between the two germline ends. The length of the CDR3 is 15 residues. DNA of the CDR3: TGCGCCAGCAGCCAAGATCCCACTGTCAATCAGCCCCAGCATTTT. It encodes CASSQDPTVNQPQHF.

A note on this clonotype: The junction departs from the called germline gene at one end, perhaps through a read error. The rearrangement uses TRBV29-1 and TRBJ1-1; D unresolved. The CDR3 contains 12 residues. In germline, CDR1 is SQVTM, CDR2 ANQGSEA. CDR3 in amino acids: CSVDMGNTEAVF. The CDR3 DNA is TGCAGCGTTGATATGGGGAACACTGAAGCTGTCTTT.

This clonotype was observed a handful of times. The junction departs from the called germline gene at one end, perhaps through a read error. The chain has TRBV11-2 and TRBJ1-2; 9 nucleotides agree with TRBD1. The CDR3 length is 15 residues. CDR1 and CDR2 (germline): SGHAT, FQNNGV. The CDR3: CTSSMRQGDLYGYTF. As DNA, the CDR3 is TGTACCAGCAGCATGAGACAGGGGGACCTCTATGGCTACACCTTC.

For this clonotype: The CDR3 does not end in the conserved phenylalanine or tryptophan, so this is likely a read error. The chain carries TRBV12-3 or TRBV12-4 and TRBJ2-2, with 9 bases matching TRBD2. This CDR3 region has 14 residues. The CDR3 nucleotides are TGTGCCAGCAGGTTAGCGGGAGTCACCGGGGAGCTGTTTTTA. Its protein product is CASRLAGVTGELFL.

Details on this clonotype: A much larger clone differs by one base, so this may be a read error. The V and J genes are TRBV11-3 and TRBJ2-2, with D perhaps TRBD2 (5 bases). CDR1 SGHNT and CDR2 YENEEA come from the germline V gene. The CDR3 has 13 residues. This chain's CDR3 is CTSSLLGPGELFF. The CDR3 coding sequence is TGTACCAGCAGCTTACTAGGACCCGGGGAGCTGTTTTTT.

For this clonotype: The junction differs from germline at one of its ends, possibly a read error. The J gene is TRBJ2-5, the V gene TRBV29-1, with 10 bases matching TRBD2. Looked up from germline, CDR1 is SQVTM and CDR2 is ANQGSEA. This CDR3 is 15 amino acids long. The CDR3 is CGVGSPLAGAETQYF. The CDR3 region has the DNA TGCGGCGTTGGGAGCCCTCTAGCGGGAGCGGAGACCCAGTACTTC.